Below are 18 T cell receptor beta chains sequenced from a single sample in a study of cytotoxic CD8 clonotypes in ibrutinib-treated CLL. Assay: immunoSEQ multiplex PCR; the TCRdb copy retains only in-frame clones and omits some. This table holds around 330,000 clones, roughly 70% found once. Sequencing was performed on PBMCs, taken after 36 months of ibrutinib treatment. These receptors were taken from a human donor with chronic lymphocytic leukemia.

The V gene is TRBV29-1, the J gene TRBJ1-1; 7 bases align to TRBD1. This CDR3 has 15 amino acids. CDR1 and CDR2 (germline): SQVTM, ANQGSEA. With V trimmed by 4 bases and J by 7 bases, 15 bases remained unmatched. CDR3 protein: CSVVFWRRDRDEAFF. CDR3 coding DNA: TGCAGCGTTGTTTTTTGGCGACGAGACAGGGATGAAGCTTTCTTT.

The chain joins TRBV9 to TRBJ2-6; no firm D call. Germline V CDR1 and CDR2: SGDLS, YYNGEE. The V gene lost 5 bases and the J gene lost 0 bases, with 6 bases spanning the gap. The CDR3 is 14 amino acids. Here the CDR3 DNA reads TGTGCCAGCAGAGCCCCCTCTGGGGCCAACGTCCTGACTTTC. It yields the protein CASRAPSGANVLTF.

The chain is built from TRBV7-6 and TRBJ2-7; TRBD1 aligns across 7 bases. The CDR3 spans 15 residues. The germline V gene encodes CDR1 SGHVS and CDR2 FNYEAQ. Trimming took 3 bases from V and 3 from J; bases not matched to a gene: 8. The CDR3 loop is CASSFETGWYYEQYF. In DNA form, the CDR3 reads TGTGCCAGCAGCTTCGAGACAGGGTGGTACTACGAGCAGTACTTC.

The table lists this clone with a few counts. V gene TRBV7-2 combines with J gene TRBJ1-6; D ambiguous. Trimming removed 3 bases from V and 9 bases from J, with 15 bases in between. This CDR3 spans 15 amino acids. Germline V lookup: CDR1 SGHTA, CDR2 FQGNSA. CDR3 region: CASSFGPVLGSPLHF. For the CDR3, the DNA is TGTGCCAGCAGCTTCGGACCGGTCTTAGGTTCACCCCTCCACTTT.

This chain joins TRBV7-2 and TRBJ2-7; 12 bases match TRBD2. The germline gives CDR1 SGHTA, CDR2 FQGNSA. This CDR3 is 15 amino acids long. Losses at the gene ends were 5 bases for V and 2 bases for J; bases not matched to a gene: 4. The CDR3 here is CASSNGLAGTYEQYF. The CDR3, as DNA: TGTGCCAGCAGCAACGGACTAGCGGGAACCTACGAGCAGTACTTC.

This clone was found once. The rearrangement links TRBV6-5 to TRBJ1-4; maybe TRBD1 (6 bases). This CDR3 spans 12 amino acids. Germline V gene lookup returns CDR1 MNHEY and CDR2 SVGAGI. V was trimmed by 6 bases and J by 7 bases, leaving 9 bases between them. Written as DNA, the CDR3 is TGTGCCAGCAGACAGGGTAGTGAAAAACTGTTTTTT. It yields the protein CASRQGSEKLFF.

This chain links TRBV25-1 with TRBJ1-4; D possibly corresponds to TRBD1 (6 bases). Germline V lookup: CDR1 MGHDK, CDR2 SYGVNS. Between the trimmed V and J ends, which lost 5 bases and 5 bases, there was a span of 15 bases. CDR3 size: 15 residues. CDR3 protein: CASSPDGDTNEKLFF. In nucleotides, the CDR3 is TGTGCCAGCAGTCCGGATGGGGACACGAATGAAAAACTGTTTTTT.

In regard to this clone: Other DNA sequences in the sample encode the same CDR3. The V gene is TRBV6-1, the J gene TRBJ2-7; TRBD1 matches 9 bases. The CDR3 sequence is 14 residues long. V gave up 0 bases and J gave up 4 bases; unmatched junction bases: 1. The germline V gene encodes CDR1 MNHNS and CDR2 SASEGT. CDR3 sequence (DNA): TGTGCCAGCAGTGAAGCGGGACAGGGATACGAGCAGTACTTC. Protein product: CASSEAGQGYEQYF.

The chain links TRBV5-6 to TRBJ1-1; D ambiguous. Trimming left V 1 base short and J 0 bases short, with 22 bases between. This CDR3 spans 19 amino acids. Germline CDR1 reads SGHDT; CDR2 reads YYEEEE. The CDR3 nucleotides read TGTGCCAGCAGCTTGTATCCCCGGGCTAGGCGGGCCATGAACACTGAAGCTTTCTTT. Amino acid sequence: CASSLYPRARRAMNTEAFF. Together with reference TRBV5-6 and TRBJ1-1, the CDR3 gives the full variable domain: DAGVTQSPTHLIKTRGQQVTLRCSPKSGHDTVSWYQQALGQGPQFIFQYYEEEERQRGNFPDRFSGHQFPNYSSELNVNALLLGDSALYLCASSLYPRARRAMNTEAFFGQGTRLTVV.

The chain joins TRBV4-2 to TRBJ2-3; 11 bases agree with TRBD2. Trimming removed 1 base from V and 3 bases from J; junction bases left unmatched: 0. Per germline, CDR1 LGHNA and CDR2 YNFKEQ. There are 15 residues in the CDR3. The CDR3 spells CASSQASGGTDTQYF. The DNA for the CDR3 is TGTGCCAGCAGCCAAGCTAGCGGGGGGACAGATACGCAGTATTTT.

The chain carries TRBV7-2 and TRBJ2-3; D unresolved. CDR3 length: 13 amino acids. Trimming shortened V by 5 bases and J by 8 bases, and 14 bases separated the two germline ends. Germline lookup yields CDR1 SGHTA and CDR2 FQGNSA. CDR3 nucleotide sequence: TGTGCCAGCAGCACCGGCCAAGATCTTACGCAGTATTTT. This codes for CASSTGQDLTQYF.

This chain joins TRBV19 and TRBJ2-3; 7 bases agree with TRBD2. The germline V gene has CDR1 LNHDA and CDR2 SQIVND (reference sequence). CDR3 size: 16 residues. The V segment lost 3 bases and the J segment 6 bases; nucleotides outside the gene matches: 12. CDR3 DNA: TGTGCCAGTAGTATTTCGGGCGGGAGCTCGGGGGATACGCAGTATTTT. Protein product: CASSISGGSSGDTQYF.

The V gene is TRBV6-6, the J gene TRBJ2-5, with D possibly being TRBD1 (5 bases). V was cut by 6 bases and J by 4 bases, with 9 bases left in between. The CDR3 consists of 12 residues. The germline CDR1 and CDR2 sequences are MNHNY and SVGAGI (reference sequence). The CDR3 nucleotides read TGTGCCAGCAGGGGGCGAGGAGAGACCCAGTACTTC. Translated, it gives CASRGRGETQYF.

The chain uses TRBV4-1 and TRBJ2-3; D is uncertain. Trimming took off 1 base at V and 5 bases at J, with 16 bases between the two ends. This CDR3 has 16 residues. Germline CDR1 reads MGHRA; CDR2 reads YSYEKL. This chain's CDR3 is CASSQAWSSAGDTQYF. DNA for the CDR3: TGCGCCAGCAGCCAAGCCTGGTCCAGCGCCGGAGATACGCAGTATTTT.

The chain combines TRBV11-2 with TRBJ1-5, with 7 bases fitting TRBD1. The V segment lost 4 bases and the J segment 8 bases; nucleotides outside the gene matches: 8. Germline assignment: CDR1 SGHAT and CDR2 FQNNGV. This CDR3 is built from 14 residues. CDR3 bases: TGTGCCAGCAGCTCCCGAGGGGGCACGGAGCCCCAGCATTTT. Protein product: CASSSRGGTEPQHF. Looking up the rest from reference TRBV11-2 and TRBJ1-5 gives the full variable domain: EAGVAQSPRYKIIEKRQSVAFWCNPISGHATLYWYQQILGQGPKLLIQFQNNGVVDDSQLPKDRFSAERLKGVDSTLKIQPAKLEDSAVYLCASSSRGGTEPQHFGDGTRLSIL.

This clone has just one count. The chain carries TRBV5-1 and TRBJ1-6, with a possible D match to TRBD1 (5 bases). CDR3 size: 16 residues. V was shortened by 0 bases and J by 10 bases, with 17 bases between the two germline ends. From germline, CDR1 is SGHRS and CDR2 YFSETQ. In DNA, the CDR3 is TGCGCCAGCAGCTTGGTGGGCAGGAGGTGGGGCTCACCCCTCCACTTT. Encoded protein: CASSLVGRRWGSPLHF.

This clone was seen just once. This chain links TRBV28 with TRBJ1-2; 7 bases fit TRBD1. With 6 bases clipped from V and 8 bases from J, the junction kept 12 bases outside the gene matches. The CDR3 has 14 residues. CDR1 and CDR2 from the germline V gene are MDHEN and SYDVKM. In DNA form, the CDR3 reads TGTGCCAGCAGCAACAGGGGAGTGCCCTTCGGCTACACCTTC. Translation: CASSNRGVPFGYTF.

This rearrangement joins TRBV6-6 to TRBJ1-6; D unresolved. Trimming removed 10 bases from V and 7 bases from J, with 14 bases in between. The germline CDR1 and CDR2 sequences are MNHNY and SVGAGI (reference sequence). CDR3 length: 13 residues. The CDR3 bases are TGTGCCACCAACACGCTCGGGAATTCACCCCTCCACTTT. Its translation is CATNTLGNSPLHF.